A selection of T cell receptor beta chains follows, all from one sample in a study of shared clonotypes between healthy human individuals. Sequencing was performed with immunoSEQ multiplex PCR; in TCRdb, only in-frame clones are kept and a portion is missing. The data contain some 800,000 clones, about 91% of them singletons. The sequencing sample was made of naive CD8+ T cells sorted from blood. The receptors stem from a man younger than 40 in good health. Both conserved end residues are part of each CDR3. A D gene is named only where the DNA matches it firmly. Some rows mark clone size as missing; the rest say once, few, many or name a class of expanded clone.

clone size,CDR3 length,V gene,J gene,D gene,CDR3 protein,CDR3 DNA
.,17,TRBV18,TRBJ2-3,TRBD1,CASSPSFQGARIDTQYF,TGTGCCAGCTCACCGTCGTTTCAGGGGGCGCGTATAGATACGCAGTATTTT
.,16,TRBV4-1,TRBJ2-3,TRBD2,CASSQDEGGPTDTQYF,TGCGCCAGCAGCCAAGACGAGGGAGGGCCTACAGATACGCAGTATTTT
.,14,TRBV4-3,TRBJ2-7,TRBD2,CASSPGLATYEQYF,TGCGCCAGCAGCCCGGGACTAGCGACGTACGAGCAGTACTTC
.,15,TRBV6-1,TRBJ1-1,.,CASSEEGGLNTEAFF,TGTGCCAGCAGTGAAGAGGGGGGACTGAACACTGAAGCTTTCTTT
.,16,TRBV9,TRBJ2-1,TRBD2,CASSPPGTSVYNEQFF,TGTGCCAGCAGCCCACCTGGGACTAGCGTGTACAATGAGCAGTTCTTC
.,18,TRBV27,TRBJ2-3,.,CASGDPGPVLGSTDTQYF,TGTGCCAGCGGCGACCCCGGACCGGTATTGGGGAGCACAGATACGCAGTATTTT
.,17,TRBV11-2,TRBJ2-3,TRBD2,CASSSPSGSGPTDTQYF,TGTGCCAGCAGCTCACCTAGCGGGAGCGGTCCGACAGATACGCAGTATTTT
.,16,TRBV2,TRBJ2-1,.,CASMPRFGASYNEQFF,TGTGCCAGCATGCCGCGATTCGGCGCCTCCTACAATGAGCAGTTCTTC
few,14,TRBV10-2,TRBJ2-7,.,CASSVGASLYEQYF,TGCGCCAGCAGTGTCGGGGCCTCTCTCTACGAGCAGTACTTC
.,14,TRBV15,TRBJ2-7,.,CATSSGAILYEQYF,TGTGCCACCAGCAGCGGCGCTATTCTATACGAGCAGTACTTC
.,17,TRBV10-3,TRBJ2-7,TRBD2,CAISEEGSAGGAYEQYF,TGTGCCATCAGTGAAGAGGGATCAGCGGGAGGGGCCTACGAGCAGTACTTC
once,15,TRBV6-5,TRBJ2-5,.,CASSYEALAGETQYF,TGTGCCAGCAGTTACGAGGCCCTAGCAGGAGAGACCCAGTACTTC
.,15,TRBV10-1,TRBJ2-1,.,CASSDSRVGFGEQFF,TGCGCCAGCAGTGACAGTAGGGTGGGTTTCGGTGAGCAGTTCTTC
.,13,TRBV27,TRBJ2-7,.,CASSYKQSYEQYF,TGTGCCAGCAGTTATAAGCAATCCTACGAGCAGTACTTC
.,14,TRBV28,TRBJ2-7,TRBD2,CASSPPGGTYEQYF,TGTGCCAGCAGTCCCCCCGGGGGGACCTACGAGCAGTACTTC
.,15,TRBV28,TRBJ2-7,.,CASSSPGVPSYEQYF,TGTGCCAGCAGTTCCCCCGGGGTCCCCTCCTACGAGCAGTACTTC
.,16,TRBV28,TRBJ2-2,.,CASSLGLTSNTGELFF,TGTGCCAGCAGTTTGGGACTGACTTCGAACACCGGGGAGCTGTTTTTT
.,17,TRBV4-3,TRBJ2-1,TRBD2,CASSQENRAGGVYEQFF,TGCGCCAGCAGCCAAGAAAATAGGGCGGGAGGGGTCTATGAGCAGTTCTTC
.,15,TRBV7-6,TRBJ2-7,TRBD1,CASSLSPGGSYEQYF,TGTGCCAGCAGCTTATCCCCAGGGGGATCCTACGAGCAGTACTTC
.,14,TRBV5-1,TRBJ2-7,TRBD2,CASRVGLAGDEQYF,TGCGCCAGCAGGGTAGGACTAGCGGGAGATGAGCAGTACTTC
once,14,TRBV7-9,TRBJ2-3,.,CASSSRGSPPTQYF,TGTGCCAGCAGCTCCCGGGGCAGTCCCCCGACGCAGTATTTT
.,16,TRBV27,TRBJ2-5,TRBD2,CASRRYRLAGEETQYF,TGTGCCAGCAGGCGCTATCGACTAGCGGGAGAAGAGACCCAGTACTTC
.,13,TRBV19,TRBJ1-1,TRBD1,CASRDRANTEAFF,TGTGCCAGCCGGGACAGGGCGAACACTGAAGCTTTCTTT
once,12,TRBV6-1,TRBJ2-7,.,CASSVRTDEQYF,TGTGCCAGCAGTGTAAGAACCGACGAGCAGTACTTC
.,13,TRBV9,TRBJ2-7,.,CASSVESSGEQYF,TGTGCCAGCAGCGTAGAGTCAAGCGGCGAGCAGTACTTC
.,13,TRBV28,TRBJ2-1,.,CASSNLGTHEQFF,TGTGCCAGCAGTAACCTGGGTACCCATGAGCAGTTCTTC
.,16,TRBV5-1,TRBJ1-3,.,CASSLSGEPAGNTIYF,TGCGCCAGCAGCTTGTCAGGGGAACCGGCTGGAAACACCATATATTTT
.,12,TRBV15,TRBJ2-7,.,CATSRGNGEQYF,TGTGCCACCAGCAGAGGAAACGGTGAACAGTACTTC
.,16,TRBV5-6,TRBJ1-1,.,CASSPLGVAGNTEAFF,TGTGCCAGCAGCCCCCTAGGGGTTGCGGGAAACACTGAAGCTTTCTTT
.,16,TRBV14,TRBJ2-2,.,CASSHVQGLNPGELFF,TGTGCCAGCAGCCATGTGCAGGGGCTCAATCCCGGGGAGCTGTTTTTT
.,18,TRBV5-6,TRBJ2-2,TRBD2,CASSLAEGLAGYTGELFF,TGTGCCAGCAGCTTGGCAGAGGGACTAGCGGGCTACACCGGGGAGCTGTTTTTT
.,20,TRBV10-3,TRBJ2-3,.,CAISGTLSRPIQTSTDTQYF,TGTGCCATCAGTGGGACTCTCTCCCGTCCAATCCAAACTAGCACAGATACGCAGTATTTT
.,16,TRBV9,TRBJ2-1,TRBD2,CASSAKTSGTYNEQFF,TGTGCCAGCAGCGCCAAGACTAGCGGGACATACAATGAGCAGTTCTTC
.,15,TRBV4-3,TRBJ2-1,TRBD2,CASSQGLAGRNEQFF,TGCGCCAGCAGCCAAGGACTAGCCGGAAGGAATGAGCAGTTCTTC
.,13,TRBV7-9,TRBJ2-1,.,CASSLPGRNDQFF,TGTGCCAGCAGCTTACCCGGACGGAATGATCAGTTCTTC
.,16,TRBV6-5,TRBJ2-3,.,CASSSRAGTSTDTQYF,TGTGCCAGCAGTTCGAGGGCGGGAACTAGCACAGATACGCAGTATTTT
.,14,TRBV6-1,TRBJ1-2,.,CASSEDLGNYGYTF,TGTGCCAGCAGTGAAGACTTGGGAAACTATGGCTACACCTTC
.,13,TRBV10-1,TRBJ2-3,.,CASSDRAGDTQYF,TGCGCCAGCAGTGACAGGGCCGGAGATACGCAGTATTTT
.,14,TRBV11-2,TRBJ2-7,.,CASSHPGSPYEQYF,TGTGCCAGCAGCCATCCAGGGAGTCCCTACGAGCAGTACTTC
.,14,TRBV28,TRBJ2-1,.,CASTFSGDYNEQFF,TGTGCCAGCACTTTTAGCGGAGACTACAATGAGCAGTTCTTC
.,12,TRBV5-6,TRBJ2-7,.,CASSFFSYEQYF,TGTGCCAGCAGCTTCTTCTCCTACGAGCAGTACTTC
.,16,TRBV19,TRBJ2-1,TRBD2,CASSTLLAGAKNEQFF,TGTGCCAGTAGTACCCTTCTAGCGGGAGCTAAAAATGAGCAGTTCTTC
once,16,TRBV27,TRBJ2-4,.,CASSPVADLAKNIQYF,TGTGCCAGCAGCCCAGTAGCGGATCTAGCCAAAAACATTCAGTACTTC
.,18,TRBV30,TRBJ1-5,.,CAWSAGGVGRYSNQPQHF,TGTGCCTGGAGTGCGGGAGGGGTTGGCAGATATAGCAATCAGCCCCAGCATTTT
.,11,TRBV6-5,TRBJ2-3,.,CASSTLDTQYF,TGTGCCAGCAGCACCCTTGATACGCAGTATTTT
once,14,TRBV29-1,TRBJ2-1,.,CSVEDLAGYNEQFF,TGCAGCGTTGAAGATCTGGCGGGCTACAATGAGCAGTTCTTC
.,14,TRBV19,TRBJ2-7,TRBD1,CASSATRGLSEQYF,TGTGCCAGTAGTGCTACTAGGGGGCTCTCCGAGCAGTACTTC
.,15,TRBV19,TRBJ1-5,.,CASTIYAQGNLPQHF,TGTGCCAGTACCATATACGCCCAGGGTAACCTGCCCCAGCATTTT
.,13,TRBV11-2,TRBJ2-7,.,CASSWRYSYEQYF,TGTGCCAGCAGCTGGCGCTACTCCTACGAGCAGTACTTC